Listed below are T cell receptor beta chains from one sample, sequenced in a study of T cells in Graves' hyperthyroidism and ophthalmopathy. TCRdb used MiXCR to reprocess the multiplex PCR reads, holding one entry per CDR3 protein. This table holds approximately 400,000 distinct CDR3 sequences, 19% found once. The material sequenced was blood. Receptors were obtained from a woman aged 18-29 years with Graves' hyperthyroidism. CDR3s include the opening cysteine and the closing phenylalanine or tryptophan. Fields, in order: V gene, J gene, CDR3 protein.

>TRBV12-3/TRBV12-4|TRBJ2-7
CASSHIRTDYEQYF
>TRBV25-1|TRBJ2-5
CASSEPRGRETQYF
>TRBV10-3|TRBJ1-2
CAIRGDRGPRVDGYTF
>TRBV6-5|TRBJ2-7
CASRVTSGGSGSYEQYF
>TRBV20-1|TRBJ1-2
CSGGTGEDYGYTF
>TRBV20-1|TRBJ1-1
CSAQGQLNTEAFF
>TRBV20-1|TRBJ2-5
CSAISPGADQETRYF
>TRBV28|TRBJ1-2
CASSQGSEPIWGYTF
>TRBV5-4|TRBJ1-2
CASSLLGPGGYTF
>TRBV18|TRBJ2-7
CASSADGGGYEQYF
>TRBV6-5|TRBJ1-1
CASSSRTGDVTEAFF
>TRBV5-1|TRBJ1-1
CASSLDRGTEAFF
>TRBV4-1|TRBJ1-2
CASSQGVGEGAYGYTF
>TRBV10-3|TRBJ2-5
CAIRGTSGQETQYF
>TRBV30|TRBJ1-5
CAWSVAGGSNQPQHF
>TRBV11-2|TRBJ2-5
CASSIPDRGLGGETQYF
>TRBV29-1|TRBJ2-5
CSVEAGDGWETQYF
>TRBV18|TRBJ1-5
CASSPQGQGRQPQHF
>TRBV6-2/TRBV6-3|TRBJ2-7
CASSSSGGVSYEQYF
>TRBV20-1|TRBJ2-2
CSARDLRQGDTGELFF
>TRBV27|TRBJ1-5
CASSPGEGVSQPQHF